A single sample is the source of the 16 T cell receptor beta chains below, sequenced in a study of T cells after yellow fever vaccination. TCRdb called the 5' RACE reads again in MiXCR, with one record for every CDR3 protein. The sample has 400,000 to 650,000 distinct CDR3 sequences, less than 25% seen once. Here the sequenced sample was PBMCs, taken about 21 days after the first yellow fever vaccination. The receptors were gathered from a man between 18 and 29 years old who received the YFV17D yellow fever vaccine.

CDR3 in amino acids: CASSFNRGRWETQYF. CDR3 in DNA: TGTGCCAGCAGTTTCAACAGGGGGCGTTGGGAGACCCAGTACTTC. The chain couples TRBV27 to TRBJ2-5; 9 nucleotides match TRBD1. The CDR3 has 15 amino acids. Germline V gene data show CDR1 as MNHEY and CDR2 as SMNVEV (reference sequence). V was clipped by 3 bases and J by 5 bases; unmatched bases: 7.

The table lists this clonotype with a few counts. The rearrangement uses TRBV7-3 and TRBJ1-1, with TRBD1 matching 10 bases. This CDR3 has 15 amino acids. Unmatched junction bases numbered 3, after V lost 5 bases and J lost 0 bases. Looked up from germline, CDR1 is SGHTA and CDR2 is FQGTGA. CDR3 sequence: CASSPDRGMNTEAFF. The CDR3 bases are TGTGCCAGCAGCCCGGACAGGGGGATGAACACTGAAGCTTTCTTT.

The chain recombines TRBV7-9 with TRBJ1-5, with D hard to call. Per germline, CDR1 SEHNR and CDR2 FQNEAQ (reference sequence). The CDR3 extends over 12 amino acids. Trimming removed 4 bases at V and 6 bases at J, with 7 bases between. CDR3 protein: CASSSGSQPQHF. Here the CDR3 DNA reads TGTGCCAGCAGCTCGGGAAGTCAGCCCCAGCATTTT.

This clonotype has more than one count but fewer than ten. This chain links TRBV6-5 with TRBJ1-2; possibly TRBD1 for D (5 bases). The V gene lost 2 bases and the J gene lost 5 bases, with 12 bases spanning the gap. The CDR3 consists of 14 residues. CDR1 MNHEY and CDR2 SVGAGI come from the germline V gene. Written as DNA, the CDR3 is TGTGCCAGCAGTTACCGGGACGGTCTATATGGCTACACCTTC. Translation: CASSYRDGLYGYTF.

The chain joins TRBV6-2 or TRBV6-3 to TRBJ1-5, with D unresolved. Germline V gene lookup returns CDR1 MNHEY and CDR2 SVGEGT. V lost 2 bases and J 11 bases, leaving 16 bases between the germline ends. The CDR3 is 14 amino acids. The CDR3 is CASSYGVGAEAQHF. The CDR3 DNA reads as TGTGCCAGCAGTTACGGCGTGGGCGCGGAGGCCCAGCATTTT.

This clonotype was seen more than once but under ten times. The chain uses TRBV12-3 or TRBV12-4 and TRBJ2-5; possibly TRBD1 for D (5 bases). The length of the CDR3 is 13 residues. The V and J ends lost 3 bases and 4 bases respectively, with 9 bases between them. This CDR3 reads CASSLSRGETQYF. The CDR3 DNA reads as TGTGCCAGCAGTTTGAGTAGGGGAGAGACCCAGTACTTC.

This clonotype was seen more than once but under ten times. The chain links TRBV7-7 to TRBJ2-5; 16 positions agree with TRBD2. The germline V gene has CDR1 SSHAT and CDR2 FNYEAQ (reference sequence). V lost 4 bases and J lost 2; bases outside the gene matches: 7. This CDR3 region has 18 residues. CDR3 sequence (DNA): TGTGCCAGCAGCTGGGGGACTAGCGGGGGGGCAGAACAAGAGACCCAGTACTTC. It specifies CASSWGTSGGAEQETQYF.

This clonotype was picked up a small number of times. The chain uses TRBV27 and TRBJ2-5, with 8 nucleotides matching TRBD2. Looked up from germline, CDR1 is MNHEY and CDR2 is SMNVEV (reference sequence). V was clipped by 3 bases and J by 4 bases; unmatched bases: 7. This CDR3 region has 15 residues. For the CDR3, the DNA is TGTGCCAGCAGTTTCGTAGCGGGGCCGGTAGAGACCCAGTACTTC. Encoded protein: CASSFVAGPVETQYF.

V usage is TRBV6-2 or TRBV6-3 and J usage is TRBJ1-5, with D hard to call. V was clipped by 2 bases and J by 6 bases, with 11 bases between them. Germline V CDR1 and CDR2: MNHEY, SVGEGT. The CDR3 sequence is 14 residues long. The CDR3 coding sequence is TGTGCCAGCAGTTACAGGGTCTGGACTCAGCCCCAGCATTTT. This gives the protein CASSYRVWTQPQHF.

This clonotype was observed many times. The rearrangement links TRBV7-8 to TRBJ1-2; D gene unclear. This CDR3 region has 12 residues. Germline V gene sequence: CDR1 SGHVS, CDR2 FQNEAQ. Trimming removed 4 bases at V and 7 bases at J, with 10 bases between. The CDR3 region is CASSSHRSGYTF. The CDR3 DNA sequence: TGTGCCAGCAGCTCCCATCGTAGTGGCTACACCTTC.

This clonotype was counted at least ten times. The rearrangement uses TRBV7-3 and TRBJ2-7, with TRBD2 matching 15 bases. J gave up 6 bases and V 5 bases, and 11 bases lay outside the gene matches. Germline CDR1 reads SGHTA; CDR2 reads FQGTGA. The CDR3 runs 17 residues. The CDR3 DNA reads as TGTGCCAGCAGCCCGGGACTAGCGGGGGGTACTGGGCGCGAGCAGTACTTC. It encodes CASSPGLAGGTGREQYF.

The V gene is TRBV20-1, the J gene TRBJ2-2, with no clear D. V was shortened by 1 base and J by 5 bases, with 11 bases between the two germline ends. Looked up from germline, CDR1 is DFQATT and CDR2 is SNEGSKA (reference sequence). This CDR3 is built from 14 residues. The chain's CDR3 is CSARGQSSTGELFF. As DNA, the CDR3 is TGCAGTGCTAGAGGGCAGTCCTCAACCGGGGAGCTGTTTTTT.

This chain connects TRBV12-3 or TRBV12-4 to TRBJ2-7, with unresolved D. This CDR3 region has 12 residues. V dropped 6 bases and J dropped 5 bases, with 11 bases sitting between them. The CDR3 loop reads CASSYYENEQYF. Written as DNA, the CDR3 is TGTGCCAGCAGCTATTACGAAAACGAGCAGTACTTC.

The chain links TRBV10-1 to TRBJ2-7, with 9 bases matching TRBD1. Per the germline V gene, CDR1 is WNHNN and CDR2 is SYGVQD (reference sequence). Trimming at V came to 3 bases and at J to 3 bases, leaving 6 bases not matched to a gene. CDR3 length equals 15 residues. CDR3 in DNA: TGCGCCAGCAGTGATCCCGGGACAGGGTTCTACGAGCAGTACTTC. Its protein is CASSDPGTGFYEQYF.

This chain connects TRBV5-1 to TRBJ2-1; 7 bases fit TRBD1. V dropped 3 bases and J dropped 11; count of bases not matched to a gene: 11. CDR3 length: 14 amino acids. Germline V gene lookup returns CDR1 SGHRS and CDR2 YFSETQ. CDR3 nucleotides: TGCGCCAGCAGCTGGGTAGGGACAGAAAACAAGCAGTTCTTC. This sequence encodes CASSWVGTENKQFF.

V and J are TRBV7-8 and TRBJ2-7; D is possibly TRBD1 or TRBD2 (5 bases each). CDR1 is SGHVS and CDR2 is FQNEAQ in the germline V gene. This CDR3 has 16 residues. The germline V and J ends were trimmed by 3 bases and 0 bases, with 15 bases remaining between them. The CDR3 region has the DNA TGTGCCAGCAGCTTGCGTGTCCGGGACCTCTCCTACGAGCAGTACGTC. Encoded protein: CASSLRVRDLSYEQYV.